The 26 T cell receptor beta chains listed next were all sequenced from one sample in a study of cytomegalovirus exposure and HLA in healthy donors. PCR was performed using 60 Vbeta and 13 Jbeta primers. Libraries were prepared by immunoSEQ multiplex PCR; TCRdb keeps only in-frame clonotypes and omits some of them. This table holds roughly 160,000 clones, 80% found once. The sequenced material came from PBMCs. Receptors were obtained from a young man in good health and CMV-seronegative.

CDR3 loop: CASSLFASGVGETQYF. The CDR3 DNA is TGCGCCAGCAGCTTGTTCGCTAGCGGGGTCGGAGAGACCCAGTACTTC. The chain couples TRBV5-1 to TRBJ2-5, with 9 bases matching TRBD2. V lost 1 base and J lost 4; bases outside the gene matches: 8. The CDR3 is made up of 16 amino acids. Germline-derived CDR1 and CDR2 are SGHRS and YFSETQ.

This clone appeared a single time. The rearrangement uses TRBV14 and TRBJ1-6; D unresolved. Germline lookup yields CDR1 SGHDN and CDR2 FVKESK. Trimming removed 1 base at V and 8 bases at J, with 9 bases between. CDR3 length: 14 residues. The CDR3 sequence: CASSQAPGYSPLHF. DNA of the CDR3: TGTGCCAGCAGCCAAGCTCCGGGTTATTCACCCCTCCACTTT.

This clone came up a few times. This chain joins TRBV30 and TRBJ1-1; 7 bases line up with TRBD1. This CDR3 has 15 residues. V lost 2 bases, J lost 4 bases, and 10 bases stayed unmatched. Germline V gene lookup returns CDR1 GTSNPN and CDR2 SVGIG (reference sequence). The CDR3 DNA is TGTGCCTGGAGTTCCCCGACAGGGTCGACCACTGAAGCTTTCTTT. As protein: CAWSSPTGSTTEAFF.

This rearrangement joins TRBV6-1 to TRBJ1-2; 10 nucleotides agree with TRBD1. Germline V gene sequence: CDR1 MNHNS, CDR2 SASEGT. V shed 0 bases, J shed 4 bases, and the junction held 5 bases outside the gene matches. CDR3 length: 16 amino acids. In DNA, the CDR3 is TGTGCCAGCAGTGAAGCGTTGACAGGGGGCGGCTATGGCTACACCTTC. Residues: CASSEALTGGGYGYTF.

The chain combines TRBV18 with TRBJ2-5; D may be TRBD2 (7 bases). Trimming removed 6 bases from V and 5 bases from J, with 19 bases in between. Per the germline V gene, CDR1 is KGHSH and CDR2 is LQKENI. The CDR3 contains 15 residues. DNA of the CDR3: TGTGCCAGCTCTACAGGGACTACCCAGTGGGAGACCCAGTACTTC. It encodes CASSTGTTQWETQYF.

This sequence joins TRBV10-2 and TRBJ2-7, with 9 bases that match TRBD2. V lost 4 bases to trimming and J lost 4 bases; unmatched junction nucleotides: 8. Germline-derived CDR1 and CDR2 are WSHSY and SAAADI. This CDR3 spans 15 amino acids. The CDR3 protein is CASSGWASGEYEQYF. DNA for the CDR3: TGCGCCAGCAGTGGTTGGGCTAGCGGGGAATACGAGCAGTACTTC.

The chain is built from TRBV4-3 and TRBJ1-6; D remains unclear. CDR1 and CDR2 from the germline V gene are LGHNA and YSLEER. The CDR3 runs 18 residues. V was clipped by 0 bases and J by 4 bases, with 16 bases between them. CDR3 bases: TGCGCCAGCAGCCAAGATCGCCAGGTCAGGTCTTATAATTCACCCCTCCACTTT. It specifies CASSQDRQVRSYNSPLHF.

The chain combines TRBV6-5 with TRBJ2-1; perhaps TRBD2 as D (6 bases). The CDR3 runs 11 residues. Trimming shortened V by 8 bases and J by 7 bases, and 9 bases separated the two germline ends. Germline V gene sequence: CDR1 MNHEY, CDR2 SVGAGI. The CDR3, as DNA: TGTGCCAGCGAGGGAGGAAATGAGCAGTTCTTC. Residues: CASEGGNEQFF.

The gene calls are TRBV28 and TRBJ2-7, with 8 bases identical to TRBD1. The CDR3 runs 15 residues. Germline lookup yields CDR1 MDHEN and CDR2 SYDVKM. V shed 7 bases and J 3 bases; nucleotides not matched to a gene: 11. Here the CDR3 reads CASNPRTGLRYEQYF. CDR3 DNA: TGTGCCAGCAACCCTAGGACAGGGCTACGCTACGAGCAGTACTTC.

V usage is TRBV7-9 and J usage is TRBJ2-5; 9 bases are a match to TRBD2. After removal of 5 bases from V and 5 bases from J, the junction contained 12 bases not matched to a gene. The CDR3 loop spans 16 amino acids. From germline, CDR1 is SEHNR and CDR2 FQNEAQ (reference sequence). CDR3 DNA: TGTGCCAGCAGCGAAGCGGGGGGCCCCCCGTTGGAGACCCAGTACTTC. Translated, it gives CASSEAGGPPLETQYF.

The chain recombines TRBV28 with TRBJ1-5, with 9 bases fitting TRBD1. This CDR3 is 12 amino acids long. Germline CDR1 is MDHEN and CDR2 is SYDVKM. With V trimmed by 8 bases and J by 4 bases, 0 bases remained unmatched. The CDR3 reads CASGQGNQPQHF. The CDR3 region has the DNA TGTGCCAGCGGACAGGGGAATCAGCCCCAGCATTTT.

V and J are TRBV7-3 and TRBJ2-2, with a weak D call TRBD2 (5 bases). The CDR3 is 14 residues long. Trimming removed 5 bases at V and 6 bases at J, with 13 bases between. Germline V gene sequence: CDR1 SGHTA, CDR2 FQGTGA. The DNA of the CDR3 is TGTGCCAGCAGCCCAACCGTGGACTCCGGGGAGCTGTTTTTT. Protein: CASSPTVDSGELFF.

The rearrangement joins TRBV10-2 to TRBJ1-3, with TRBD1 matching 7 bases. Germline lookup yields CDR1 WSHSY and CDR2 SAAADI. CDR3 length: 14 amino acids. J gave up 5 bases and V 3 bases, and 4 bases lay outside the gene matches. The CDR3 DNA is TGCGCCAGCAGTGAAACAGGGGATAGAAACACCATATATTTT. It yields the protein CASSETGDRNTIYF.

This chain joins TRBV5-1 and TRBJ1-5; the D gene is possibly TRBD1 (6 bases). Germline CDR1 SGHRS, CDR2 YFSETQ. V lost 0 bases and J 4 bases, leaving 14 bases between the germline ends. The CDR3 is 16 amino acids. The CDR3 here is CASSLGPNRENQPQHF. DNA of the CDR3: TGCGCCAGCAGCTTGGGACCGAACAGGGAAAATCAGCCCCAGCATTTT.

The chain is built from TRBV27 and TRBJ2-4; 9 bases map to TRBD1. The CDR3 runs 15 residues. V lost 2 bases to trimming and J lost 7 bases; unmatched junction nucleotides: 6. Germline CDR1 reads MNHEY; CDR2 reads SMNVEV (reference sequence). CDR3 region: CASSLTGGSSNIQYF. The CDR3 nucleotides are TGTGCCAGCAGTTTAACAGGGGGCTCGAGTAACATTCAGTACTTC.

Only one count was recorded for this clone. The CDR3 region is CASSQTSGGNNEQFF. DNA for the CDR3: TGCGCCAGCAGCCAAACTAGCGGGGGAAACAATGAGCAGTTCTTC. The V call is TRBV4-3, the J call TRBJ2-1; 11 nucleotides line up with TRBD2. CDR3 length: 15 amino acids. Unmatched junction bases numbered 2, after V lost 2 bases and J lost 5 bases. Looked up from germline, CDR1 is LGHNA and CDR2 is YSLEER.

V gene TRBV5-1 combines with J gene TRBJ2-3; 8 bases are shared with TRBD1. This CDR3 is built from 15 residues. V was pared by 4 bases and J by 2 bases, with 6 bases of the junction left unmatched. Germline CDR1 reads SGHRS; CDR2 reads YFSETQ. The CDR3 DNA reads TGCGCCAGCAGCCCGGGACAGGCCCACACAGATACGCAGTATTTT. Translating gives CASSPGQAHTDTQYF. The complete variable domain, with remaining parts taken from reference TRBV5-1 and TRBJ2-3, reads KAGVTQTPRYLIKTRGQQVTLSCSPISGHRSVSWYQQTPGQGLQFLFEYFSETQRNKGNFPGRFSGRQFSNSRSEMNVSTLELGDSALYLCASSPGQAHTDTQYFGPGTRLTVL.

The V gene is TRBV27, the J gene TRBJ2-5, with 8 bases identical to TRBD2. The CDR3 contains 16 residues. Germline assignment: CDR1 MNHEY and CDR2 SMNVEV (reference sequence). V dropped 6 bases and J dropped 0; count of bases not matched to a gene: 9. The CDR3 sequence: CASSKNPRGDQETQYF. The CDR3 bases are TGTGCCAGCAGCAAGAATCCGCGGGGGGACCAAGAGACCCAGTACTTC.

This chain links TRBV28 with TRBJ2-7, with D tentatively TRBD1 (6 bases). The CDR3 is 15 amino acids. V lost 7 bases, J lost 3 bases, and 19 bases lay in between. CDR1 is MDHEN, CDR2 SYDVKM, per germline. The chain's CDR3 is CASTLQGPANYEQYF. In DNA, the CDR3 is TGTGCCAGCACCCTACAGGGACCCGCAAACTACGAGCAGTACTTC.

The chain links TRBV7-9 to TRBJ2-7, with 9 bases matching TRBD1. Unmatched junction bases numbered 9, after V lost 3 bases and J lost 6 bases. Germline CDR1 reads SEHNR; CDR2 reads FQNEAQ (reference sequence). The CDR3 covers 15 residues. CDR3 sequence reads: CASSLPRTGVSEQYF. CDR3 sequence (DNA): TGTGCCAGCAGCTTGCCCCGGACAGGGGTGAGCGAGCAGTACTTC. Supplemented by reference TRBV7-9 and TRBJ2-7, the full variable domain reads DTGVSQNPRHKITKRGQNVTFRCDPISEHNRLYWYRQTLGQGPEFLTYFQNEAQLEKSRLLSDRFSAERPKGSFSTLEIQRTEQGDSAMYLCASSLPRTGVSEQYFGPGTRLTVT.

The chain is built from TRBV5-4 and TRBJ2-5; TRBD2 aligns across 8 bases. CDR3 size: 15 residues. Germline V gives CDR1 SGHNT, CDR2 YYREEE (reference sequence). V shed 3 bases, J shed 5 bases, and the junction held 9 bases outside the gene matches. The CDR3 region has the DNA TGTGCCAGCAGCTCGGGGACTAGTAATTTGGAGACCCAGTACTTC. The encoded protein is CASSSGTSNLETQYF.

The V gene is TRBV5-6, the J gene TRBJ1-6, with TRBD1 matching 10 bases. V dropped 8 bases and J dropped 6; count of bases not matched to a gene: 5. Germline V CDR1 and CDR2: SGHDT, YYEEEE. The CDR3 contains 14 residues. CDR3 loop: CASGGDRGNSPLHF. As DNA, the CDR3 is TGTGCCAGTGGGGGGGACAGGGGTAATTCACCCCTCCACTTT.

DNA of the CDR3: TGCAGCGTGGGTGGACAGGGGCGATCCTACGAGCAGTACTTC. Its protein is CSVGGQGRSYEQYF. The chain links TRBV29-1 to TRBJ2-7; TRBD1 agrees at 9 bases. V shed 6 bases and J 1 base; nucleotides not matched to a gene: 7. CDR1 SQVTM and CDR2 ANQGSEA come from the germline V gene. The CDR3 has 14 amino acids.

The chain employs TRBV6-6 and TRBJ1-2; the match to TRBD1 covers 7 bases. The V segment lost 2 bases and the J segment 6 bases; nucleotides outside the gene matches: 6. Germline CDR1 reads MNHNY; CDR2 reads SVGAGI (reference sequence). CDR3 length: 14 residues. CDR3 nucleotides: TGTGCCAGCAGTTACGAGAGACAGGGAAATGGCTACACCTTC. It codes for CASSYERQGNGYTF.

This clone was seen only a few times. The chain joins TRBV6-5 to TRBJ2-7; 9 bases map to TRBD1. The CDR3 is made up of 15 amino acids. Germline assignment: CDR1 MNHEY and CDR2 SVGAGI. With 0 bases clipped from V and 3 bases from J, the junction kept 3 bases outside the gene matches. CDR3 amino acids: CASSYSGQGGYEQYF. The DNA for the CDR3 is TGTGCCAGCAGTTACTCGGGACAGGGAGGCTACGAGCAGTACTTC.

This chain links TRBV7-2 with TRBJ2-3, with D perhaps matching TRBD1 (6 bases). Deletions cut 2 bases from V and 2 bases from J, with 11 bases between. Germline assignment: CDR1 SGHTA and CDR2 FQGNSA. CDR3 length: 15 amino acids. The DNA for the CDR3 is TGTGCCAGCAGCTTACAGGACAGTCCCACAGATACGCAGTATTTT. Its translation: CASSLQDSPTDTQYF.